This T cell receptor beta chain appears in the sequencing data of a study of T cell responses to AZD1222 COVID-19 vaccine. Looking at the study overall: Second-dose intervals of approximately 4 or approximately 12 weeks were pooled.

Using immunoSEQ multiplex PCR, the repertoire was profiled, and TCRdb retains in-frame clones only, with some absent. The table shows 85,000 to 95,000 clones, with around 90% occurring only once. Details on this clone: Its specificity is not known.

Study-wide results and limits: Researchers report vaccine-associated CD4 TCRs spanning spike, with dominance at 160-218 and 743-854.

This CDR3 region has 14 residues. Germline assignment: CDR1 MNHEY and CDR2 SVGEGT. Trimming left V 7 bases short and J 0 bases short, with 10 bases between. The receptor was isolated from an adult in good health. The material sequenced was peripheral blood, taken on day 0 of AZD1222 vaccination. V gene TRBV6-2 or TRBV6-3 combines with J gene TRBJ1-3, with unresolved D. In nucleotides, the CDR3 is TGTGCCAGCATCCCTACTGGCTCTGGAAACACCATATATTTT. Protein: CASIPTGSGNTIYF.